This passage covers 29 T cell receptor beta chains from one sample sequenced in a study of shared clonotypes between healthy human individuals. Sequencing was performed with immunoSEQ multiplex PCR; in TCRdb, only in-frame clones are kept and a portion is missing. The repertoire includes 1 million to 1.2 million clones, 60% to 85% of them detected once, and 0.89% sits in the top ten. What was sequenced was memory CD4+ T cells from PBMCs. Subset denoted: CD45RA-negative fraction. The receptor source for this set is a man aged 18 to 29 in good health. Some clones in this sample may be carry-over from other donors' samples.

V is TRBV28 and J is TRBJ1-4, with D unresolved. Germline CDR1 is MDHEN and CDR2 is SYDVKM. V was pared by 3 bases and J by 10 bases, with 27 bases between. CDR3 length: 18 amino acids. The CDR3 DNA sequence: TGTGCCAGCAGTTTTGTGGGAGAGAGGATCGGAAGTATTGGAAAACTGTTTTTT. It codes for CASSFVGERIGSIGKLFF.

The chain employs TRBV28 and TRBJ1-4; 9 nucleotides line up with TRBD1. The germline V gene has CDR1 MDHEN and CDR2 SYDVKM. V dropped 3 bases and J dropped 7; count of bases not matched to a gene: 6. The CDR3 has 15 residues. CDR3 protein: CASSFSTGGSEKLFF. The CDR3 nucleotides read TGTGCCAGCAGTTTTTCCACAGGGGGCAGTGAAAAACTGTTTTTT.

The chain links TRBV19 to TRBJ2-1; D is unclear. The CDR3 has 15 amino acids. Germline lookup yields CDR1 LNHDA and CDR2 SQIVND (reference sequence). V was cut by 5 bases and J by 4 bases, with 15 bases left in between. The chain's CDR3 is CASSPEGPRYNEQFF. For the CDR3, the DNA is TGTGCCAGTAGTCCCGAAGGGCCGAGGTACAATGAGCAGTTCTTC.

The chain joins TRBV6-5 to TRBJ2-7; no definite D call. Germline CDR1 and CDR2: MNHEY and SVGAGI. With 2 bases removed from V and 3 bases from J, the gap between germline ends came to 11 bases. This CDR3 has 14 amino acids. The CDR3 sequence: CASSYPGPGYEQYF. DNA for the CDR3: TGTGCCAGCAGTTACCCCGGGCCCGGCTACGAGCAGTACTTC.

This rearrangement joins TRBV5-5 to TRBJ2-7, with 10 bases identical to TRBD1. The CDR3 contains 15 residues. Germline V gene lookup returns CDR1 SGHKS and CDR2 YYEKEE (reference sequence). V dropped 3 bases and J dropped 4; count of bases not matched to a gene: 7. CDR3 in DNA: TGTGCCAGCAGCTCCGGGACAGGGGTAATGTACGAGCAGTACTTC. Amino acid sequence: CASSSGTGVMYEQYF. Together with reference TRBV5-5 and TRBJ2-7, the CDR3 gives the full variable domain: DAGVTQSPTHLIKTRGQQVTLRCSPISGHKSVSWYQQVLGQGPQFIFQYYEKEERGRGNFPDRFSARQFPNYSSELNVNALLLGDSALYLCASSSGTGVMYEQYFGPGTRLTVT.

This clone has only one observation. The CDR3 here is CASSFGQGVYEQYF. DNA for the CDR3: TGTGCCAGCAGCTTTGGGCAGGGGGTCTACGAGCAGTACTTC. The rearrangement joins TRBV11-3 to TRBJ2-7; 7 bases agree with TRBD1. The CDR3 totals 14 residues. Germline assignment: CDR1 SGHNT and CDR2 YENEEA. V shed 3 bases and J 3 bases; nucleotides not matched to a gene: 5.

The chain joins TRBV2 to TRBJ1-4; D gene uncertain. V was cut by 5 bases and J by 12 bases, with 13 bases left in between. Germline V gene sequence: CDR1 SNHLY, CDR2 FYNNEI. The CDR3 has 12 amino acids. The CDR3: CASSLKDGQLFF. In DNA form, the CDR3 reads TGTGCCAGCAGTCTCAAGGACGGCCAACTGTTTTTT.

A few counts support this clone. The V gene is TRBV30, the J gene TRBJ2-7; D is possibly TRBD2 (6 bases). The V end was cut by 3 bases, the J end by 5 bases, with 20 bases between. This CDR3 contains 15 residues. The germline V gene encodes CDR1 GTSNPN and CDR2 SVGIG (reference sequence). DNA for the CDR3: TGTGCCTGGAGCCCCCCCCCGGGGGTGTTGAACGAGCAGTACTTC. Amino acids: CAWSPPPGVLNEQYF.

The J gene is TRBJ2-1, the V gene TRBV14; D not resolved. Between the trimmed V and J ends, which lost 4 bases and 5 bases, there was a span of 12 bases. CDR1 is SGHDN, CDR2 FVKESK, per germline. The CDR3 is 14 residues long. The CDR3 coding sequence is TGTGCCAGCAGCCCAAGGTGGGTGGACAATGAGCAGTTCTTC. Residues: CASSPRWVDNEQFF.

The rearrangement joins TRBV18 to TRBJ1-2; the D gene is possibly TRBD1 (6 bases). V was trimmed by 3 bases and J by 8 bases, leaving 13 bases between them. Germline CDR1 is KGHSH and CDR2 is LQKENI. CDR3 length equals 13 residues. The CDR3: CASSPDGGRGYTF. DNA of the CDR3: TGTGCCAGCTCACCGGACGGGGGGCGCGGCTACACCTTC.

A word on this clone: A much larger clone lies a single base off, so this may be a read error. The CDR3 end shows no conserved phenylalanine or tryptophan, and so a read error is likely. This chain uses TRBV18 with TRBJ1-1; no reliable D call. Per the germline V gene, CDR1 is KGHSH and CDR2 is LQKENI. The CDR3 loop spans 13 amino acids. The V end lost 4 bases, the J end lost 3 bases, and 9 bases lay between the germline ends. CDR3 loop: CASSQDGDTEAFS. The CDR3 coding sequence is TGTGCCAGCTCACAAGACGGGGACACTGAAGCTTTCTCT.

The chain combines TRBV4-1 with TRBJ2-3; weak D call: TRBD2 (5 bases). Trimming cost V 1 base and J 3 bases, with 11 bases left between them. There are 15 residues in the CDR3. Germline CDR1 is MGHRA and CDR2 is YSYEKL. CDR3 in amino acids: CASSQVFGETDTQYF. DNA for the CDR3: TGCGCCAGCAGCCAAGTTTTCGGGGAAACAGATACGCAGTATTTT.

The rearrangement uses TRBV28 and TRBJ1-2; 7 bases map to TRBD1. Per germline, CDR1 MDHEN and CDR2 SYDVKM. CDR3 length: 14 residues. V was clipped by 5 bases and J by 7 bases; unmatched bases: 10. DNA for the CDR3: TGTGCCAGCAGTATCCACCCAGGGACAGTTGGCTACACCTTC. Amino acids: CASSIHPGTVGYTF.

CDR3 nucleotides: TGTGCCATCAGTGAGTCGGACAGGGGCTCCCCCTACGAGCAGTACTTC. It is translated as CAISESDRGSPYEQYF. The V and J genes are TRBV10-3 and TRBJ2-7; 9 nucleotides align to TRBD1. The J segment lost 2 bases and the V segment lost 0 bases, leaving 5 bases of the junction unmatched. This CDR3 region has 16 residues. Per the germline V gene, CDR1 is ENHRY and CDR2 is SYGVKD.

This rearrangement joins TRBV28 to TRBJ1-2, with 7 bases identical to TRBD1. Looked up from germline, CDR1 is MDHEN and CDR2 is SYDVKM. CDR3 length: 13 amino acids. Trimming removed 6 bases from V and 8 bases from J; junction bases left unmatched: 9. The CDR3 protein is CASRLDRAKGYTF. CDR3 coding DNA: TGTGCCAGCAGACTCGACAGGGCTAAAGGCTACACCTTC.

The count of this clone is one. The chain joins TRBV19 to TRBJ2-1; TRBD2 might be the D (5 bases). CDR1 and CDR2 from the germline V gene are LNHDA and SQIVND (reference sequence). The CDR3 length is 15 residues. V lost 2 bases to trimming and J lost 1 base, with 9 bases between them. This CDR3 reads CASSIPRGSYNEQFF. The CDR3 nucleotides are TGTGCCAGTAGTATACCCAGAGGGTCCTACAATGAGCAGTTCTTC. Full variable domain (rest looked up from reference TRBV19 and TRBJ2-1): DGGITQSPKYLFRKEGQNVTLSCEQNLNHDAMYWYRQDPGQGLRLIYYSQIVNDFQKGDIAEGYSVSREKKESFPLTVTSAQKNPTAFYLCASSIPRGSYNEQFFGPGTRLTVL.

The V call is TRBV19, the J call TRBJ1-3, with 8 bases identical to TRBD1. Trimming cost V 5 bases and J 2 bases; bases outside gene matches: 8. The CDR3 loop spans 16 amino acids. CDR1 is LNHDA, CDR2 SQIVND, per germline (reference sequence). CDR3 sequence (DNA): TGTGCCAGTAGTCTCCGCGGACAGGGCACTGGAAACACCATATATTTT. Translation gives CASSLRGQGTGNTIYF.

Concerning this clone: Other DNA sequences in this specimen translate into the identical CDR3. The V call is TRBV2, the J call TRBJ2-5; D is perhaps TRBD2 (5 bases). Trimming stripped 8 bases from V and 2 bases from J, with 9 bases between. The CDR3 is made up of 12 amino acids. Germline V gene data show CDR1 as SNHLY and CDR2 as FYNNEI. DNA for the CDR3: TGTGCCAGCGGACTGGCACAAGAGACCCAGTACTTC. Its protein product is CASGLAQETQYF.

The chain combines TRBV4-2 with TRBJ2-7; TRBD2 aligns across 12 bases. The V gene's germline CDR1 is LGHNA and CDR2 YNFKEQ. CDR3 size: 15 residues. V was clipped by 3 bases and J by 4 bases; unmatched bases: 4. CDR3 amino acids: CASSQLAGGEYEQYF. The CDR3 coding sequence is TGTGCCAGCAGCCAGCTAGCGGGAGGGGAGTACGAGCAGTACTTC.

The CDR3 DNA reads as TGTGCCATCAGATTCGACAGGGGGTCCTACAATGAGCAGTTCTTC. Protein: CAIRFDRGSYNEQFF. The chain employs TRBV10-3 and TRBJ2-1; 9 bases agree with TRBD1. The CDR3 is made up of 15 amino acids. Trimming took 6 bases from V and 1 from J; bases not matched to a gene: 4. The germline V gene encodes CDR1 ENHRY and CDR2 SYGVKD.

V is TRBV27 and J is TRBJ2-2; a weak D match, TRBD2 (6 bases). This CDR3 has 16 amino acids. Germline V CDR1 and CDR2: MNHEY, SMNVEV (reference sequence). Deletions cut 0 bases from V and 2 bases from J, with 10 bases between. The CDR3 DNA follows: TGTGCCAGCAGTTTATCGGGAGGCGGTAACACCGGGGAGCTGTTTTTT. The encoded protein is CASSLSGGGNTGELFF.

The chain recombines TRBV2 with TRBJ2-1, with 11 positions matching TRBD1. The CDR3 has 18 residues. V lost 6 bases and J lost 6; bases outside the gene matches: 16. From germline, CDR1 is SNHLY and CDR2 FYNNEI. CDR3 bases: TGTGCCAGCAGGTCCCGGGACAGGGGGAGCGGGAGGTCCAATGAGCAGTTCTTC. It is translated as CASRSRDRGSGRSNEQFF.

This clone was recorded many times. The J gene is TRBJ1-5, the V gene TRBV27, with 9 bases matching TRBD1. V lost 8 bases, J lost 1 base, and 3 bases stayed unmatched. The CDR3 spans 14 residues. Germline V gene data show CDR1 as MNHEY and CDR2 as SMNVEV (reference sequence). CDR3 sequence: CASRGTGSNQPQHF. The CDR3 DNA reads TGTGCCAGCCGAGGGACAGGGAGCAATCAGCCCCAGCATTTT.

Turning to this clone: The identical CDR3 is also encoded by other nucleotide sequences in the sample. The chain combines TRBV5-1 with TRBJ2-1; 9 nucleotides line up with TRBD2. Germline values: CDR1 SGHRS, CDR2 YFSETQ. The trim removed 2 bases at V and 7 bases at J, leaving 7 bases unmatched. This CDR3 has 15 residues. The CDR3 protein is CASSLAGGTGNEQFF. The CDR3 DNA reads as TGCGCCAGCAGCTTAGCGGGAGGAACGGGGAATGAGCAGTTCTTC.

The rearrangement links TRBV7-9 to TRBJ1-1; D might be TRBD1 (6 bases). The CDR3 loop spans 13 amino acids. The V end was cut by 5 bases, the J end by 8 bases, with 15 bases between. CDR1 and CDR2 from the germline V gene are SEHNR and FQNEAQ (reference sequence). The CDR3 region has the DNA TGTGCCAGCAGCCCTGGGTGGGGGCGGGAAGCTTTCTTT. Its translation is CASSPGWGREAFF.

This clone was counted between two and nine times. The chain is built from TRBV4-1 and TRBJ1-1; D unclear. CDR1 and CDR2 (germline): MGHRA, YSYEKL. The CDR3 extends over 17 amino acids. V was trimmed by 0 bases and J by 4 bases, leaving 18 bases between them. This chain's CDR3 is CASSQEQLGGRGTEAFF. The CDR3 bases are TGCGCCAGCAGCCAAGAGCAATTGGGAGGGCGTGGCACTGAAGCTTTCTTT.

On this clone itself: A read error may explain this, as a much larger clone is one base away. Other DNA sequences in the sample encode the same CDR3. The chain joins TRBV6-5 to TRBJ2-7; 12 nucleotides agree with TRBD2. Per the germline V gene, CDR1 is MNHEY and CDR2 is SVGAGI. This CDR3 has 15 amino acids. J gave up 0 bases and V 6 bases, and 3 bases lay outside the gene matches. The CDR3 loop is CASSLTSGSSYEQYF. Here the CDR3 DNA reads TGTGCCAGCAGCCTGACTAGCGGGAGCTCCTACGAGCAGTACTTC.

The genes are TRBV18 and TRBJ2-7, with TRBD1 identical over 7 bases. Germline CDR1 is KGHSH and CDR2 is LQKENI. The CDR3 is made up of 14 amino acids. The J segment lost 2 bases and the V segment lost 4 bases, leaving 5 bases of the junction unmatched. The DNA of the CDR3 is TGTGCCAGCTCACGACCAACAGGGGCCTACGAGCAGTACTTC. Its translation is CASSRPTGAYEQYF.

The chain links TRBV6-5 to TRBJ2-7; 12 bases are a match to TRBD2. J lost 4 bases, V lost 5 bases, and 6 bases had no gene match. In germline, CDR1 is MNHEY, CDR2 SVGAGI. The CDR3 spans 15 residues. In nucleotides, the CDR3 is TGTGCCAGCAGTCTAGCTAGCGGGAGGGGTTACGAGCAGTACTTC. Protein sequence: CASSLASGRGYEQYF.